The 23 T cell receptor beta chains given below trace back to one sample, sequenced in a study of T cell responses to AZD1222 COVID-19 vaccine. This table comes from immunoSEQ multiplex PCR, and its TCRdb copy is limited to in-frame clones, with some not included. The table has under 200,000 clones, about nine tenths seen once. Sequenced here: peripheral blood, sampled on day 0 of AZD1222 vaccination. These TCRs come from an adult in good health.

The chain combines TRBV19 with TRBJ2-5; the match to TRBD1 covers 8 bases. Germline V gives CDR1 LNHDA, CDR2 SQIVND (reference sequence). V gave up 2 bases and J gave up 5 bases; unmatched junction bases: 7. CDR3 length: 15 residues. CDR3 coding DNA: TGTGCCAGTAGTATAAAGGCAGGGGGCGCCGAGACCCAGTACTTC. Its translation: CASSIKAGGAETQYF.

V usage is TRBV7-3 and J usage is TRBJ2-1; 13 bases fit TRBD2. J lost 2 bases, V lost 4 bases, and 2 bases had no gene match. This CDR3 is built from 16 residues. CDR1 is SGHTA, CDR2 FQGTGA, per germline. CDR3 in amino acids: CASSSGTSGAYNEQFF. The CDR3, as DNA: TGTGCCAGCAGCTCCGGGACTAGCGGGGCCTACAATGAGCAGTTCTTC.

This chain links TRBV7-9 with TRBJ2-3, with 7 bases aligning to TRBD2. The CDR3 totals 16 residues. The germline V gene has CDR1 SEHNR and CDR2 FQNEAQ (reference sequence). The V gene end was trimmed by 1 base and the J gene end by 2 bases; junction bases not matched to a gene: 6. The CDR3 region has the DNA TGTGCCAGCAGCTTAGACGCGGGGGTAATCACAGATACGCAGTATTTT. Translated, it gives CASSLDAGVITDTQYF. Full variable domain (rest looked up from reference TRBV7-9 and TRBJ2-3): DTGVSQNPRHKITKRGQNVTFRCDPISEHNRLYWYRQTLGQGPEFLTYFQNEAQLEKSRLLSDRFSAERPKGSFSTLEIQRTEQGDSAMYLCASSLDAGVITDTQYFGPGTRLTVL.

As concerns this clone: Other DNA sequences within the sample encode an identical CDR3. The V and J genes are TRBV3-1 (or the pseudogene TRBV3-2) and TRBJ1-5; D call uncertain. Trimming left V 1 base short and J 3 bases short, with 10 bases between. This CDR3 is 15 amino acids long. Germline CDR1 LGHDT, CDR2 YNNKEL (reference sequence). CDR3 DNA: TGTGCCAGCAGCCAAGGTGGCGGAAACAATCAGCCCCAGCATTTT. Translated, it gives CASSQGGGNNQPQHF.

This clone has only a few counts. The chain links TRBV6-5 to TRBJ1-4; D is possibly TRBD1 (5 bases). Germline V gene lookup returns CDR1 MNHEY and CDR2 SVGAGI. This CDR3 is 15 amino acids long. Trimming removed 5 bases at V and 7 bases at J, with 17 bases between. The CDR3 nucleotides read TGTGCCAGCAGTCCCTCGGGGGGAAAAGGTGAAAAACTGTTTTTT. Translated: CASSPSGGKGEKLFF.

The rearrangement uses TRBV6-1 and TRBJ1-3; D call uncertain. V was shortened by 3 bases and J by 2 bases, with 8 bases between the two germline ends. The CDR3 loop spans 14 amino acids. The V gene's germline CDR1 is MNHNS and CDR2 SASEGT. For the CDR3, the DNA is TGTGCCAGCAGTGATAAGGGTACTGGAAACACCATATATTTT. It yields the protein CASSDKGTGNTIYF.

J is TRBJ1-2 and V is TRBV9; 7 bases are shared with TRBD1. With 0 bases clipped from V and 11 bases from J, the junction kept 10 bases outside the gene matches. This CDR3 comprises 14 residues. Germline V lookup: CDR1 SGDLS, CDR2 YYNGEE. The CDR3 sequence: CASSVAGTQGSYTF. The CDR3 nucleotides are TGTGCCAGCAGCGTAGCCGGGACACAGGGGAGTTACACCTTC.

V and J are TRBV27 and TRBJ2-5; D is possibly TRBD1 (7 bases). The CDR3 is made up of 13 amino acids. Germline CDR1 reads MNHEY; CDR2 reads SMNVEV (reference sequence). The V gene lost 3 bases and the J gene lost 4 bases, with 9 bases spanning the gap. CDR3 sequence reads: CASSFQGGETQYF. DNA for the CDR3: TGTGCCAGCAGTTTCCAGGGGGGAGAGACCCAGTACTTC.

This chain connects TRBV5-5 to TRBJ1-6; D is undetermined. V was pared by 0 bases and J by 11 bases, with 9 bases between. Germline CDR1 SGHKS, CDR2 YYEKEE (reference sequence). This CDR3 region has 13 residues. The CDR3 sequence is CASSLGTVPPLHF. In nucleotides, the CDR3 is TGTGCCAGCAGCTTGGGGACGGTGCCACCCCTCCACTTT.

This clone appeared once. The gene calls are TRBV28 and TRBJ1-2; 10 bases align to TRBD1. The CDR3 spans 15 residues. CDR1 is MDHEN and CDR2 is SYDVKM in the germline V gene. J lost 8 bases, V lost 6 bases, and 12 bases had no gene match. The CDR3 DNA sequence: TGTGCCAGCAGCTTCCCAGGACAGGGGGTGGACGGCTACACCTTC. It specifies CASSFPGQGVDGYTF.

The chain is built from TRBV27 and TRBJ2-7; tentative D call: TRBD2 (5 bases). Looked up from germline, CDR1 is MNHEY and CDR2 is SMNVEV (reference sequence). The length of the CDR3 is 14 residues. V gave up 5 bases and J gave up 3 bases, with 14 bases separating them. The CDR3 sequence: CASSATRPYYEQYF. CDR3 sequence (DNA): TGTGCCAGCAGTGCCACTAGGCCATACTACGAGCAGTACTTC.

This clone showed up just a few times. CDR3 sequence: CSVSGTGGYGYTF. CDR3 in DNA: TGCAGCGTTTCCGGGACAGGGGGCTATGGCTACACCTTC. The gene calls are TRBV29-1 and TRBJ1-2; 11 bases match TRBD1. The CDR3 runs to 13 residues. J gave up 4 bases and V 5 bases, and 3 bases lay outside the gene matches. Per the germline V gene, CDR1 is SQVTM and CDR2 is ANQGSEA.

The chain couples TRBV30 to TRBJ2-1; TRBD2 matches 10 bases. CDR1 and CDR2 from the germline V gene are GTSNPN and SVGIG (reference sequence). CDR3 size: 14 residues. V dropped 3 bases and J dropped 6; count of bases not matched to a gene: 5. In nucleotides, the CDR3 is TGTGCCTGGAGAGGGCTAGCGGGAGTCAATGAGCAGTTCTTC. Translating it yields CAWRGLAGVNEQFF.

V and J are TRBV5-6 and TRBJ1-6; D may be TRBD1 (6 bases). The germline V gene encodes CDR1 SGHDT and CDR2 YYEEEE. V was cut by 6 bases and J by 5 bases, with 12 bases left in between. This CDR3 has 14 residues. The CDR3 sequence: CASTQGWDNSPLHF. Written as DNA, the CDR3 is TGTGCCAGCACCCAGGGGTGGGATAATTCACCCCTCCACTTT.

This clone was found a few times. V and J are TRBV5-8 and TRBJ2-2; TRBD1 aligns across 8 bases. Germline assignment: CDR1 SGHTS and CDR2 YDEGEE. This CDR3 is 15 amino acids long. Trimming took 4 bases from V and 5 from J; bases not matched to a gene: 7. The CDR3 DNA follows: TGTGCCAGCAGCGCCCGGGACAGGATGACCGGGGAGCTGTTTTTT. It specifies CASSARDRMTGELFF.

As concerns this clone: At one of its ends the junction is not consistent with the germline gene, which may arise from a read error. The chain employs TRBV18 and TRBJ1-2; D might be TRBD1 (5 bases). The CDR3 is 13 residues long. Germline V gives CDR1 KGHSH, CDR2 LQKENI. CDR3 coding DNA: TGTGCCAGCTCTCCACAGGATAACTATGGCTACACCTTC. This encodes CASSPQDNYGYTF.

The genes are TRBV28 and TRBJ1-1, with D possibly TRBD1 on 5 matching bases. Germline CDR1 MDHEN, CDR2 SYDVKM. With 2 bases removed from V and 3 bases from J, the gap between germline ends came to 7 bases. The CDR3 contains 13 residues. The CDR3 spells CASSLQGYTEAFF. In DNA, the CDR3 is TGTGCCAGCAGTTTACAGGGATACACTGAAGCTTTCTTT. Full variable domain (missing parts from reference TRBV28 and TRBJ1-1): DVKVTQSSRYLVKRTGEKVFLECVQDMDHENMFWYRQDPGLGLRLIYFSYDVKMKEKGDIPEGYSVSREKKERFSLILESASTNQTSMYLCASSLQGYTEAFFGQGTRLTVV.

About this clone: Other DNA sequences within the sample encode an identical CDR3. This rearrangement joins TRBV5-1 to TRBJ2-2; no definite D call. Germline CDR1 and CDR2: SGHRS and YFSETQ. The CDR3 extends over 15 amino acids. V was shortened by 0 bases and J by 0 bases, with 6 bases between the two germline ends. The CDR3 sequence: CASSLGTANTGELFF. In nucleotides, the CDR3 is TGCGCCAGCAGCTTGGGGACGGCGAACACCGGGGAGCTGTTTTTT.

The chain uses TRBV3-1 (or the pseudogene TRBV3-2) and TRBJ1-3; D is unresolved. The CDR3 is 20 residues long. Trimming removed 3 bases at V and 0 bases at J, with 24 bases between. CDR1 is LGHDT and CDR2 is YNNKEL in the germline V gene (reference sequence). The CDR3 DNA reads TGTGCCAGCAGCCACACACCCGACTTAGGCGTCCAGCTCTCTGGAAACACCATATATTTT. It specifies CASSHTPDLGVQLSGNTIYF.

This chain links TRBV2 with TRBJ1-5, with 8 nucleotides matching TRBD1. V was pared by 4 bases and J by 7 bases, with 6 bases of the junction left unmatched. This CDR3 region has 14 residues. Looked up from germline, CDR1 is SNHLY and CDR2 is FYNNEI. CDR3 amino acids: CASSVKQGGQPQHF. The CDR3 DNA reads TGTGCCAGCAGTGTGAAACAGGGGGGACAGCCCCAGCATTTT. The full variable domain, its missing parts supplied by reference TRBV2 and TRBJ1-5, is EPEVTQTPSHQVTQMGQEVILRCVPISNHLYFYWYRQILGQKVEFLVSFYNNEISEKSEIFDDQFSVERPDGSNFTLKIRSTKLEDSAMYFCASSVKQGGQPQHFGDGTRLSIL.

The genes are TRBV7-2 and TRBJ1-3; D perhaps matches TRBD1 (5 bases). Germline V gene data show CDR1 as SGHTA and CDR2 as FQGNSA. V was trimmed by 6 bases and J by 2 bases, leaving 14 bases between them. This CDR3 is built from 15 residues. The DNA of the CDR3 is TGTGCCAGCAGTGGCCCAGGGACTGCTGGAAACACCATATATTTT. Residues: CASSGPGTAGNTIYF.

This clone occurred a few times. This chain joins TRBV24-1 and TRBJ1-5, with D hard to call. V was cut by 2 bases and J by 0 bases, with 7 bases left in between. The CDR3 extends over 15 amino acids. The germline gives CDR1 KGHDR, CDR2 SFDVKD. CDR3 in amino acids: CATSDSVDSNQPQHF. The CDR3 bases are TGTGCCACCAGTGATTCGGTAGATAGCAATCAGCCCCAGCATTTT.

This clone was detected only a few times. The gene calls are TRBV30 and TRBJ2-7; 9 nucleotides agree with TRBD1. The CDR3 is 14 residues long. Germline V CDR1 and CDR2: GTSNPN, SVGIG (reference sequence). With 4 bases clipped from V and 4 bases from J, the junction kept 8 bases outside the gene matches. The CDR3 protein is CAWTAQGASYEQYF. CDR3 nucleotide sequence: TGTGCCTGGACGGCACAGGGGGCTTCGTACGAGCAGTACTTC. Looking up the rest from reference TRBV30 and TRBJ2-7 gives the full variable domain: SQTIHQWPATLVQPVGSPLSLECTVEGTSNPNLYWYRQAAGRGLQLLFYSVGIGQISSEVPQNLSASRPQDRQFILSSKKLLLSDSGFYLCAWTAQGASYEQYFGPGTRLTVT.